The 29 T cell receptor beta chains in this list originate from one sample, sequenced in a study of blood T cell repertoires in COVID-19. TCRdb's copy holds only in-frame clones and misses some; the assay was immunoSEQ multiplex PCR. The sample has about 120,000 clones, about 78% seen once. The sequencing sample was made of peripheral blood. These receptors all come from an older man with acute or convalescent COVID-19.

The chain joins TRBV20-1 to TRBJ2-1; D ambiguous. CDR1 and CDR2 from the germline V gene are DFQATT and SNEGSKA (reference sequence). V lost 3 bases and J 0 bases, leaving 9 bases between the germline ends. CDR3 length: 14 residues. CDR3 protein: CSASRRSSYNEQFF. The CDR3 nucleotides read TGCAGTGCTAGTCGCAGGTCCTCCTACAATGAGCAGTTCTTC.

This chain joins TRBV29-1 and TRBJ2-5; D gene unclear. Trimming cost V 5 bases and J 0 bases, with 7 bases left between them. Looked up from germline, CDR1 is SQVTM and CDR2 is ANQGSEA. The CDR3 runs to 12 residues. The CDR3 is CSVPAYQETQYF. The CDR3 DNA sequence: TGCAGCGTTCCTGCGTACCAAGAGACCCAGTACTTC.

The rearrangement uses TRBV11-2 and TRBJ2-7, with 9 positions matching TRBD1. The CDR3 sequence is 15 residues long. Germline-derived CDR1 and CDR2 are SGHAT and FQNNGV. The trim removed 4 bases at V and 4 bases at J, leaving 8 bases unmatched. The CDR3 DNA follows: TGTGCCAGCAGCTGGACAGGGGAGGCACTATACGAGCAGTACTTC. It translates to CASSWTGEALYEQYF.

In DNA form, the CDR3 reads TGCAGTGCTAGTGGGGCCTCCTATGGCTACACCTTC. Its translation: CSASGASYGYTF. V gene TRBV20-1 combines with J gene TRBJ1-2; the D gene is possibly TRBD1 (5 bases). Trimming left V 3 bases short and J 4 bases short, with 9 bases between. This CDR3 comprises 12 residues. Germline V lookup: CDR1 DFQATT, CDR2 SNEGSKA (reference sequence).

The genes are TRBV5-1 and TRBJ1-2, with D unclear. The CDR3 has 14 residues. The ends were cut back, 6 bases at V and 2 bases at J, with 14 bases in the middle. Germline CDR1 reads SGHRS; CDR2 reads YFSETQ. CDR3 residues: CASKPSPENYGYTF. As DNA, the CDR3 is TGCGCCAGCAAACCTTCTCCAGAAAACTATGGCTACACCTTC.

This chain joins TRBV11-2 and TRBJ2-1; D perhaps matches TRBD1 (6 bases). The germline V and J ends were trimmed by 0 bases and 2 bases, with 8 bases remaining between them. This CDR3 contains 15 residues. Germline loops: CDR1 SGHAT, CDR2 FQNNGV. The CDR3 coding sequence is TGTGCCAGCAGCTTAGACAGGGGCCCCTACAATGAGCAGTTCTTC. It codes for CASSLDRGPYNEQFF. The full variable domain, with the rest looked up from reference TRBV11-2 and TRBJ2-1, is EAGVAQSPRYKIIEKRQSVAFWCNPISGHATLYWYQQILGQGPKLLIQFQNNGVVDDSQLPKDRFSAERLKGVDSTLKIQPAKLEDSAVYLCASSLDRGPYNEQFFGPGTRLTVL.

The V and J genes are TRBV20-1 and TRBJ1-4; the match to TRBD1 covers 8 bases. CDR3 size: 13 residues. Trimming cost V 3 bases and J 6 bases; bases outside gene matches: 3. Germline-derived CDR1 and CDR2 are DFQATT and SNEGSKA (reference sequence). CDR3 protein: CSASSGQDEKLFF. CDR3 DNA sequence: TGCAGTGCTAGTTCGGGACAGGATGAAAAACTGTTTTTT.

The genes are TRBV5-1 and TRBJ2-3, with TRBD1 identical over 7 bases. V was pared by 0 bases and J by 0 bases, with 1 base of the junction left unmatched. This CDR3 is built from 15 residues. Germline V gene data show CDR1 as SGHRS and CDR2 as YFSETQ. The CDR3 coding sequence is TGCGCCAGCAGCTTGGCGGGACAGAGCACAGATACGCAGTATTTT. Translated, it gives CASSLAGQSTDTQYF. Filled out from reference TRBV5-1 and TRBJ2-3, the complete variable domain reads KAGVTQTPRYLIKTRGQQVTLSCSPISGHRSVSWYQQTPGQGLQFLFEYFSETQRNKGNFPGRFSGRQFSNSRSEMNVSTLELGDSALYLCASSLAGQSTDTQYFGPGTRLTVL.

The J gene is TRBJ2-2, the V gene TRBV27; 12 nucleotides align to TRBD2. The CDR3 runs to 14 residues. Germline V gives CDR1 MNHEY, CDR2 SMNVEV (reference sequence). The V and J ends lost 6 bases and 5 bases, in that order; junction bases with no gene match: 1. The CDR3 loop is CASRTSGGTGELFF. CDR3 DNA sequence: TGTGCCAGCAGGACTAGCGGGGGAACCGGGGAGCTGTTTTTT.

DNA of the CDR3: TGTGCCAGTAGTATCTGGGCCTCTAATTCACCCCTCCACTTT. This sequence encodes CASSIWASNSPLHF. The rearrangement links TRBV19 to TRBJ1-6; D not resolved. From germline, CDR1 is LNHDA and CDR2 SQIVND (reference sequence). The length of the CDR3 is 14 residues. Between the trimmed V and J ends, which lost 3 bases and 6 bases, there was a span of 9 bases. The variable domain in full, completed from reference TRBV19 and TRBJ1-6, reads DGGITQSPKYLFRKEGQNVTLSCEQNLNHDAMYWYRQDPGQGLRLIYYSQIVNDFQKGDIAEGYSVSREKKESFPLTVTSAQKNPTAFYLCASSIWASNSPLHFGNGTRLTVT.

The J gene is TRBJ2-2, the V gene TRBV6-2 or TRBV6-3, with a tentative D call TRBD1 (5 bases). Trimming pared 2 bases from V and 0 bases from J, leaving 10 bases between. In germline, CDR1 is MNHEY, CDR2 SVGEGT. The CDR3 covers 16 residues. CDR3 in amino acids: CASSYVGHPNTGELFF. CDR3 DNA: TGTGCCAGCAGTTACGTTGGACACCCGAACACCGGGGAGCTGTTTTTT.

The chain carries TRBV7-9 and TRBJ1-4; 8 bases fit TRBD1. The CDR3 consists of 15 residues. The J segment lost 5 bases and the V segment lost 5 bases, leaving 7 bases of the junction unmatched. Looked up from germline, CDR1 is SEHNR and CDR2 is FQNEAQ (reference sequence). In DNA, the CDR3 is TGTGCCAGCAGCCCGGGACAGGCCAAAAATGAAAAACTGTTTTTT. It encodes CASSPGQAKNEKLFF.

The CDR3 DNA is TGCGCCAGCAGCCGGGACAGGGTTTGGGAGCAGTACTTC. Amino acids: CASSRDRVWEQYF. The chain joins TRBV5-1 to TRBJ2-7; 9 nucleotides align to TRBD1. Germline lookup yields CDR1 SGHRS and CDR2 YFSETQ. The CDR3 is 13 residues long. The J segment lost 7 bases and the V segment lost 4 bases, leaving 6 bases of the junction unmatched.

This chain uses TRBV12-3 or TRBV12-4 with TRBJ1-4, with TRBD1 matching 7 bases. V trimming: 6 bases; J trimming: 6 bases; junction bases outside the gene matches: 4. CDR3 length: 13 residues. The CDR3 protein is CASRPTGYEKLFF. CDR3 nucleotides: TGTGCCAGCAGGCCGACAGGGTATGAAAAACTGTTTTTT.

V gene TRBV11-3 combines with J gene TRBJ1-1; D remains ambiguous. Germline CDR1 SGHNT, CDR2 YENEEA. V was clipped by 2 bases and J by 3 bases, with 7 bases between them. The CDR3 runs to 13 residues. CDR3 loop: CASSLMVDTEAFF. CDR3 in DNA: TGTGCCAGCAGCTTAATGGTAGACACTGAAGCTTTCTTT.

This rearrangement joins TRBV27 to TRBJ1-2; D is possibly TRBD1 (6 bases). Trimming took 6 bases from V and 0 from J, leaving 20 bases between them. CDR3 length equals 17 residues. Germline V CDR1 and CDR2: MNHEY, SMNVEV (reference sequence). CDR3 residues: CASRPSPPGHPNYGYTF. DNA of the CDR3: TGTGCCAGCAGACCTAGTCCACCGGGACACCCTAACTATGGCTACACCTTC.

This chain uses TRBV2 with TRBJ1-3; TRBD1 is a possible D gene (5 bases). The CDR3 is 15 amino acids. Trimming took off 4 bases at V and 0 bases at J, with 10 bases between the two ends. Germline V gives CDR1 SNHLY, CDR2 FYNNEI. CDR3 nucleotide sequence: TGTGCCAGCAGTGCGACAGCCGGCTCTGGAAACACCATATATTTT. Translation gives CASSATAGSGNTIYF.

V and J are TRBV5-1 and TRBJ2-7, with 10 bases aligning to TRBD1. The CDR3 runs 15 residues. J was trimmed by 6 bases and V by 4 bases; bases with no gene match: 10. The germline CDR1 and CDR2 sequences are SGHRS and YFSETQ. The CDR3 DNA reads TGCGCCAGCAGCACCACGGGGGGGACAGGGGCCGAGCAGTACTTC. It yields the protein CASSTTGGTGAEQYF.

V and J are TRBV27 and TRBJ2-1; possible D gene TRBD2, 5 bases. V shed 7 bases and J shed 8 bases, with 18 bases lying between them. This CDR3 comprises 14 residues. From germline, CDR1 is MNHEY and CDR2 SMNVEV (reference sequence). Here the CDR3 DNA reads TGTGCCAGCAAATCAGAGGGTCCGGGCGATGAGCAGTTCTTC. Translated, it gives CASKSEGPGDEQFF.

The chain is built from TRBV4-3 and TRBJ2-1, with 7 bases fitting TRBD2. From germline, CDR1 is LGHNA and CDR2 YSLEER. Germline trimming cut 1 base from V and 7 bases from J; bases unmatched to any gene: 13. This CDR3 has 17 amino acids. The CDR3 loop reads CASSQVPAGITGNEQFF. The DNA for the CDR3 is TGCGCCAGCAGCCAAGTCCCAGCGGGAATCACCGGGAATGAGCAGTTCTTC.

V is TRBV29-1 and J is TRBJ2-2, with D possibly matching TRBD1 (6 bases). Germline V gene data show CDR1 as SQVTM and CDR2 as ANQGSEA. Trimming left V 5 bases short and J 6 bases short, with 13 bases between. This CDR3 has 13 residues. This CDR3 is CSVKYREAGELFF. The CDR3 DNA is TGCAGCGTTAAGTACAGGGAAGCCGGGGAGCTGTTTTTT.

The chain is built from TRBV27 and TRBJ2-5; maybe TRBD1 (6 bases). The germline CDR1 and CDR2 sequences are MNHEY and SMNVEV (reference sequence). Trimming removed 6 bases at V and 3 bases at J, with 23 bases between. The length of the CDR3 is 17 residues. CDR3 protein: CASSYLPVGQYKETQYF. The CDR3 nucleotides read TGTGCCAGCAGCTATCTACCCGTTGGACAGTACAAAGAGACCCAGTACTTC.

This clone has ten or more counts. The chain uses TRBV6-1 and TRBJ2-7, with 7 nucleotides matching TRBD2. The V gene's germline CDR1 is MNHNS and CDR2 SASEGT. V lost 2 bases and J lost 4; bases outside the gene matches: 11. The CDR3 has 16 residues. The CDR3 DNA follows: TGTGCCAGCAGTGAATTTGTGGGCGGGGGAGTGTACGAGCAGTACTTC. As protein: CASSEFVGGGVYEQYF.

The chain couples TRBV27 to TRBJ1-3, with D possibly matching TRBD1 (5 bases). From germline, CDR1 is MNHEY and CDR2 SMNVEV (reference sequence). The germline V and J ends were trimmed by 3 bases and 0 bases, with 12 bases remaining between them. The CDR3 runs 16 residues. Written as DNA, the CDR3 is TGTGCCAGCAGTTTGTCTGGGGGGTACTCTGGAAACACCATATATTTT. Encoded protein: CASSLSGGYSGNTIYF.

This chain connects TRBV2 to TRBJ1-4; D gene uncertain. CDR1 is SNHLY, CDR2 FYNNEI, per germline. Trimming took 5 bases from V and 0 from J, leaving 7 bases between them. The length of the CDR3 is 14 residues. CDR3 residues: CASSWRATNEKLFF. Here the CDR3 DNA reads TGTGCCAGCAGTTGGAGAGCAACTAATGAAAAACTGTTTTTT.

V gene TRBV5-8 combines with J gene TRBJ1-1, with a tentative D call TRBD1 (5 bases). V was clipped by 0 bases and J by 1 base, with 10 bases between them. The germline V gene has CDR1 SGHTS and CDR2 YDEGEE. There are 15 residues in the CDR3. CDR3 amino acids: CASSLDRRWNTEAFF. In DNA form, the CDR3 reads TGTGCCAGCAGCTTGGACAGGCGGTGGAACACTGAAGCTTTCTTT.

The chain couples TRBV11-2 to TRBJ1-2; D might be TRBD1 (5 bases). V lost 6 bases to trimming and J lost 8 bases, with 16 bases between them. This CDR3 comprises 13 residues. CDR1 is SGHAT, CDR2 FQNNGV, per germline. This CDR3 reads CASSTQGAWGYTF. The CDR3 bases are TGTGCCAGCAGTACCCAAGGGGCCTGGGGCTACACCTTC.

This rearrangement joins TRBV4-1 to TRBJ1-4, with 7 bases that match TRBD1. The ends lost 6 bases at V and 3 bases at J; junction bases unmatched: 7. The CDR3 is 15 residues long. Germline V gene lookup returns CDR1 MGHRA and CDR2 YSYEKL. This CDR3 is CASRRTQGPNEKLFF. The CDR3 nucleotides read TGCGCCAGCAGGAGAACACAGGGGCCTAATGAAAAACTGTTTTTT.

This clone is a singleton in its sample. This chain uses TRBV19 with TRBJ1-3; tentatively, D is TRBD1 (6 bases). CDR1 and CDR2 (germline): LNHDA, SQIVND (reference sequence). Deletions cut 3 bases from V and 0 bases from J, with 12 bases between. This CDR3 contains 16 residues. The CDR3 region is CASSMSRTASGNTIYF. The CDR3 nucleotides are TGTGCCAGTAGTATGTCCAGGACAGCCTCTGGAAACACCATATATTTT.